The 7 T cell receptor beta chains in this list originate from one sample, sequenced in a study of blood T cell repertoires in COVID-19. TCRdb's copy holds only in-frame clones and misses some; the assay was immunoSEQ multiplex PCR. The repertoire has around 240,000 clones, 75% to 90% of them found once; the top ten carry around 2.9%. Sequences were obtained from peripheral blood. These receptors were taken from a young woman who had recovered from COVID-19.

V usage is TRBV5-4 and J usage is TRBJ2-5, with D possibly being TRBD2 (6 bases). The germline V gene encodes CDR1 SGHNT and CDR2 YYREEE (reference sequence). This CDR3 comprises 13 residues. V lost 0 bases and J lost 7, with 10 bases in between. The CDR3 region is CASSLEASVTQYF. The CDR3 coding sequence is TGTGCCAGCAGCTTGGAGGCTAGCGTGACCCAGTACTTC.

In this sample, this clone turned up a few times. The rearrangement links TRBV29-1 to TRBJ1-1, with 8 bases fitting TRBD1. J was trimmed by 3 bases and V by 5 bases; bases with no gene match: 5. CDR1 and CDR2 from the germline V gene are SQVTM and ANQGSEA. This CDR3 has 13 residues. CDR3 DNA sequence: TGCAGCGTTTCCAGGGGGCGGGACACTGAAGCTTTCTTT. It codes for CSVSRGRDTEAFF.

CDR3 in DNA: TGTGCCAGCAGTTACCAAGCCTGCTATAGCAATCAGCCCCAGCATTTT. The encoded protein is CASSYQACYSNQPQHF. This sequence joins TRBV6-5 and TRBJ1-5; D is unresolved. Germline loops: CDR1 MNHEY, CDR2 SVGAGI. The length of the CDR3 is 16 residues. Trimming left V 2 bases short and J 0 bases short, with 11 bases between.

The chain is built from TRBV5-4 and TRBJ1-1; D might be TRBD1 (5 bases). The germline V gene encodes CDR1 SGHNT and CDR2 YYREEE (reference sequence). The CDR3 length is 18 residues. Trimming cost V 0 bases and J 5 bases, with 23 bases left between them. CDR3 in DNA: TGTGCCAGCAGCTTGGGGCAAGGCAGGGTATTTGGGAAGACTGAAGCTTTCTTT. It yields the protein CASSLGQGRVFGKTEAFF.

This clone was seen only a few times. The chain recombines TRBV30 with TRBJ1-2; 8 bases line up with TRBD1. The CDR3 spans 13 residues. J lost 5 bases, V lost 5 bases, and 7 bases had no gene match. From germline, CDR1 is GTSNPN and CDR2 SVGIG (reference sequence). The CDR3 reads CAWPITGGYGYTF. In nucleotides, the CDR3 is TGTGCCTGGCCTATTACAGGGGGGTATGGCTACACCTTC.

The CDR3: CASSPLGGAGEQFF. CDR3 nucleotide sequence: TGTGCCAGCTCACCGCTCGGGGGGGCCGGTGAGCAGTTCTTC. This chain links TRBV18 with TRBJ2-1; 8 nucleotides line up with TRBD2. There are 14 residues in the CDR3. Germline CDR1 and CDR2: KGHSH and LQKENI. The trim removed 3 bases at V and 9 bases at J, leaving 7 bases unmatched.

The genes are TRBV6-1 and TRBJ2-1; 8 nucleotides align to TRBD2. Per the germline V gene, CDR1 is MNHNS and CDR2 is SASEGT. J lost 1 base, V lost 4 bases, and 6 bases had no gene match. The CDR3 spans 16 residues. CDR3 residues: CASSGPAGGSYNEQFF. CDR3 coding DNA: TGTGCCAGCAGTGGACCGGCGGGGGGATCCTACAATGAGCAGTTCTTC.